This T cell receptor (beta chain) was sequenced for a study of patients and donors after allogeneic stem cell transplantation. This clonotype came up many times. A single record per CDR3 protein comes from TCRdb applying MiXCR to the RT-PCR reads. Here the sample spans 6,800 or so distinct CDR3 sequences, 9.5% to 15% being singletons. CDR1 KGHSH and CDR2 LQKENI come from the germline V gene. Germline trimming cut 2 bases from V and 7 bases from J; bases unmatched to any gene: 6. This CDR3 comprises 14 residues. The sequenced material came from blood, either unsorted or a sorted T cell fraction (not recorded which). The rearrangement uses TRBV18 and TRBJ1-1; TRBD1 agrees at 8 bases. This clonotype was obtained from a human donor who was either an allogeneic HSCT recipient or a stem cell or donor lymphocyte infusion donor (not recorded which). It is not recorded whose cells these are; they may come from a transplant donor. CDR3 in amino acids: CASSPEGQASEAFF. The CDR3 coding sequence is TGTGCCAGCTCACCAGAGGGACAGGCCAGTGAAGCTTTCTTT.